Listed here are 16 T cell receptor beta chains from one sample, sequenced in a study of Ad26.COV2.S vaccination and SARS-CoV-2 variants. Treatment denoted: some 20 received Ad26.COV2.S at low or high dose, single or two shots; about 5 received placebo; per-sample allocation not given. Samples analyzed were those drawn on day 63 after the first vaccine or placebo injection. Libraries were prepared by immunoSEQ multiplex PCR; TCRdb keeps only in-frame clonotypes and omits some of them. Of fewer than 800,000 clones in the sample, 80% to 90% were seen once. The input for sequencing was peripheral blood, taken in a trial of Ad26.COV2.S vaccine versus placebo. These receptors were taken from a person aged 18-65 years who received the Ad26.COV2.S COVID-19 vaccine or a placebo.

The rearrangement links TRBV6-5 to TRBJ2-1, with 9 bases lining up with TRBD2. Unmatched junction bases numbered 9, after V lost 6 bases and J lost 6 bases. This CDR3 spans 15 amino acids. Germline loops: CDR1 MNHEY, CDR2 SVGAGI. In DNA form, the CDR3 reads TGTGCCAGCAGCCCCGGGGCGGGAGGGGCCAATGAGCAGTTCTTC. Translation: CASSPGAGGANEQFF.

In its sample, this clone was seen once. The chain joins TRBV7-3 to TRBJ2-2, with 9 bases aligning to TRBD2. Unmatched junction bases numbered 7, after V lost 5 bases and J lost 6 bases. The CDR3 is made up of 15 amino acids. Germline CDR1 SGHTA, CDR2 FQGTGA. The CDR3 DNA reads TGTGCCAGCAGCCCCGCTAGCGGGGTTGCCGGGGAGCTGTTTTTT. Translation gives CASSPASGVAGELFF.

The V call is TRBV5-4, the J call TRBJ2-5, with D possibly TRBD2 on 5 matching bases. Germline CDR1 reads SGHNT; CDR2 reads YYREEE (reference sequence). CDR3 length: 14 residues. V lost 2 bases, J lost 5 bases, and 13 bases lay in between. The CDR3 DNA reads as TGTGCCAGCAGCTTTAGACAAGCTAGCGAGACCCAGTACTTC. Translated, it gives CASSFRQASETQYF.

The V gene is TRBV11-2, the J gene TRBJ2-5; D unclear. CDR1 and CDR2 from the germline V gene are SGHAT and FQNNGV. Trimming cost V 3 bases and J 5 bases, with 10 bases left between them. The CDR3 is 13 residues long. The CDR3 loop is CASSFQRGETQYF. CDR3 in DNA: TGTGCCAGCAGCTTCCAGCGAGGCGAGACCCAGTACTTC.

The chain has TRBV29-1 and TRBJ2-1; D unresolved. This CDR3 comprises 12 residues. From germline, CDR1 is SQVTM and CDR2 ANQGSEA. V was clipped by 4 bases and J by 0 bases, with 4 bases between them. The CDR3 protein is CSVVLSYNEQFF. The DNA of the CDR3 is TGCAGCGTTGTCCTCTCCTACAATGAGCAGTTCTTC.

The chain couples TRBV10-3 to TRBJ2-1; 11 bases line up with TRBD2. Unmatched junction bases numbered 2, after V lost 0 bases and J lost 7 bases. The CDR3 extends over 15 amino acids. CDR1 is ENHRY, CDR2 SYGVKD, per germline. DNA of the CDR3: TGTGCCATCAGTGAGTCACTAGCGGGAGTTAATGAGCAGTTCTTC. Amino acid sequence: CAISESLAGVNEQFF.

The CDR3 DNA follows: TGTGCCAGCAGCCCAGACGCGGGCCCCGACAATGAGCAGTTCTTC. This encodes CASSPDAGPDNEQFF. The rearrangement joins TRBV5-4 to TRBJ2-1, with D possibly TRBD2 on 5 matching bases. Looked up from germline, CDR1 is SGHNT and CDR2 is YYREEE (reference sequence). This CDR3 is built from 15 residues. V was trimmed by 4 bases and J by 5 bases, leaving 16 bases between them.

On this clone: The same CDR3 arises from other DNA sequences in this sample as well. This chain links TRBV30 with TRBJ1-2; D call uncertain. CDR1 GTSNPN and CDR2 SVGIG come from the germline V gene (reference sequence). The germline V and J ends were trimmed by 0 bases and 2 bases, with 1 base remaining between them. The CDR3 is made up of 11 amino acids. This CDR3 is CAWSVNYGYTF. The DNA for the CDR3 is TGTGCCTGGAGTGTAAACTATGGCTACACCTTC.

The chain is built from TRBV6-6 and TRBJ1-5; D not resolved. The V end lost 2 bases, the J end lost 5 bases, and 16 bases lay between the germline ends. Germline CDR1 reads MNHNY; CDR2 reads SVGAGI (reference sequence). The CDR3 contains 16 residues. This CDR3 is CASSYTSLGRDQPQHF. CDR3 sequence (DNA): TGTGCCAGCAGTTACACCTCCTTGGGGAGGGATCAGCCCCAGCATTTT.

V is TRBV5-4 and J is TRBJ2-1; 7 nucleotides line up with TRBD1. Germline V gene sequence: CDR1 SGHNT, CDR2 YYREEE (reference sequence). The CDR3 is 12 residues long. With 3 bases clipped from V and 10 bases from J, the junction kept 4 bases outside the gene matches. CDR3 region: CASSWLGGEQFF. The CDR3 nucleotides read TGTGCCAGCAGCTGGCTAGGGGGCGAGCAGTTCTTC.

V gene TRBV12-3 or TRBV12-4 combines with J gene TRBJ2-2, with TRBD1 as a possible D gene (6 bases). V was cut by 6 bases and J by 6 bases, with 11 bases left in between. The CDR3 is 13 residues long. The CDR3 nucleotides are TGTGCCAGCAGCCCCCCAGGGGCCGGGGAGCTGTTTTTT. The encoded protein is CASSPPGAGELFF.

The chain links TRBV9 to TRBJ2-3; 12 nucleotides agree with TRBD2. CDR1 SGDLS and CDR2 YYNGEE come from the germline V gene. The CDR3 consists of 16 residues. The V and J ends lost 0 bases and 3 bases, in that order; junction bases with no gene match: 2. The CDR3 is CASSVGLAGVTDTQYF. The DNA of the CDR3 is TGTGCCAGCAGCGTAGGACTAGCGGGAGTAACAGATACGCAGTATTTT.

The rearrangement joins TRBV5-1 to TRBJ1-5; unclear D gene. The CDR3 sequence is 14 residues long. Germline values: CDR1 SGHRS, CDR2 YFSETQ. The V gene lost 0 bases and the J gene lost 3 bases, with 7 bases spanning the gap. The CDR3 loop reads CASSLEPDNQPQHF. DNA of the CDR3: TGCGCCAGCAGCTTGGAACCGGACAATCAGCCCCAGCATTTT.

This chain connects TRBV5-1 to TRBJ1-2; no reliable D call. The CDR3 is 14 residues long. Germline assignment: CDR1 SGHRS and CDR2 YFSETQ. V lost 4 bases to trimming and J lost 14 bases, with 24 bases between them. CDR3 region: CASSTTAGPVYYTF. The CDR3 region has the DNA TGCGCCAGCAGCACGACCGCCGGGCCCGTCTATTATACCTTC.

Turning to this clone: The sample carries other DNA sequences with the same CDR3. The chain links TRBV12-3 or TRBV12-4 to TRBJ2-2; no clear D. The CDR3 loop spans 13 amino acids. V was cut by 1 base and J by 5 bases, with 5 bases left in between. The CDR3 here is CASSLVSTGELFF. The CDR3 DNA reads TGTGCCAGCAGTTTAGTTTCTACCGGGGAGCTGTTTTTT.

This chain uses TRBV11-2 with TRBJ2-3; no definite D call. Germline V gives CDR1 SGHAT, CDR2 FQNNGV. Trimming took off 0 bases at V and 3 bases at J, with 13 bases between the two ends. The CDR3 has 16 residues. The CDR3 is CASSLEFGVGTDTQYF. In DNA form, the CDR3 reads TGTGCCAGCAGCTTAGAATTCGGCGTGGGGACAGATACGCAGTATTTT.